This T cell receptor beta chain comes out of a study of T cell responses to AZD1222 COVID-19 vaccine. Study-wide findings and caveats: The reported proportion of spike-specific TCRs targeting unmutated variant regions was nearly half.

This clone was seen only a few times. Its cognate antigen is unknown. CDR1 and CDR2 from the germline V gene are KGHSH and LQKENI. This CDR3 region has 15 residues. Trimming took off 4 bases at V and 10 bases at J, with 17 bases between the two ends. TCRdb's table, derived via immunoSEQ multiplex PCR, lists solely in-frame clones and lacks some. The data show 130,000 to 150,000 clones, under 95% seen once. The source is an adult in good health. The gene calls are TRBV18 and TRBJ1-6; D not resolved. Sequencing used peripheral blood, obtained on day 0 of AZD1222 vaccination. CDR3 in amino acids: CASSLRKDVGSPLHF. The CDR3 DNA reads TGTGCCAGCTCACTCCGTAAGGACGTCGGCTCACCCCTCCACTTT.